This T cell receptor (beta chain) was identified during a study of early T cells in non-severe SARS-CoV-2 infection. Individual cDNA molecules were tagged with unique molecular identifiers, the study reported. From the 5' RACE reads, TCRdb called clonotypes with MiXCR, one entry per CDR3 protein. The sample has 55,000 to 65,000 distinct CDR3 sequences, roughly a tenth seen once. On this clonotype itself: With a much larger clone just one base away, this may be a read error.

Sequenced sample: whole blood. This TCR derives from an adult who was a healthcare worker with PCR-confirmed SARS-CoV-2 infection or an uninfected control (not recorded which).

CDR3 amino acids: CAGSQGNGHTDTQYF. CDR3 DNA sequence: TGCGCCGGCAGCCAAGGGAACGGCCACACAGATACGCAGTATTTT. The chain employs TRBV4-1 and TRBJ2-3; D gene unclear. From germline, CDR1 is MGHRA and CDR2 YSYEKL. This CDR3 has 15 residues.